Listed here is a single T cell receptor (beta chain). The antigen is undetermined. This sample was taken from a study of CD4 T cells in relation to SARS-CoV-2 and coronaviruses. Using immunoSEQ multiplex PCR, the repertoire was profiled, and TCRdb retains in-frame clones only, with some absent. The table lists over 25,000 clones, roughly 70% of them singletons, with 13% in the top ten. Before the COVID-19 pandemic, during about 2011-2019, CD4+ T cells were taken from unexposed donors. The cells were cultured for less than twelve days before CD4+ T cells were isolated. Losses at the gene ends were 5 bases for V and 2 bases for J; bases not matched to a gene: 9. Germline values: CDR1 SGHAT, CDR2 FQDESV (reference sequence). This CDR3 is 16 amino acids long.

The source material was CD4+ T cells from PBMCs, cultured in vitro. The rearrangement joins TRBV11-1 to TRBJ2-3; 8 bases are shared with TRBD2. This receptor was taken from a human donor in good health. This CDR3 reads CASSNPAGGHTDTQYF. The CDR3 DNA follows: TGTGCCAGCAGCAACCCGGCGGGAGGTCACACAGATACGCAGTATTTT.